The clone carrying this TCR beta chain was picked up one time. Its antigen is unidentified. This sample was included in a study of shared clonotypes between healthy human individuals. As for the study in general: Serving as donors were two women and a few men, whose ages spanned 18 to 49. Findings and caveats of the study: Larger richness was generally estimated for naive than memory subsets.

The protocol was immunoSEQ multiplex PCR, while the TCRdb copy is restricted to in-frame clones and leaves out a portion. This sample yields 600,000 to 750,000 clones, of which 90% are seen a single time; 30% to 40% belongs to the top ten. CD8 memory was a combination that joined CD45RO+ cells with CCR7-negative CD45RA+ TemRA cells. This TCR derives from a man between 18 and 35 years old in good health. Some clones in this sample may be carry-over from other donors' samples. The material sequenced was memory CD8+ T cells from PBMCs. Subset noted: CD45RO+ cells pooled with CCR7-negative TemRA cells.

CDR3 DNA sequence: TGCAGTTCCCCGAGAAGCAACCAAGAGACCCAGTACTTC. Translating it yields CSSPRSNQETQYF. The V and J genes are TRBV29-1 and TRBJ2-5; D is unresolved. There are 13 residues in the CDR3. Looked up from germline, CDR1 is SQVTM and CDR2 is ANQGSEA.